The 28 T cell receptor beta chains in this list originate from one sample, sequenced in a study of T cells in Graves' hyperthyroidism and ophthalmopathy. Amplified TCR beta CDR3 regions derived from RNA transcripts. First-round RT-PCR targeting the TCR CDR3 was performed with the HTBI primer set. TCRdb redid the calling of the multiplex PCR reads with MiXCR, one entry per CDR3 protein. The sample has 300,000 to 400,000 distinct CDR3 sequences; roughly 18% are singletons. Material: blood. These receptors all come from a woman aged 50 to 65 with Graves' hyperthyroidism.

This clonotype occurred many times. J is TRBJ1-1 and V is TRBV6-1; D unresolved. Trimming took off 6 bases at V and 2 bases at J, with 13 bases between the two ends. In germline, CDR1 is MNHNS, CDR2 SASEGT. The CDR3 has 14 amino acids. The CDR3 nucleotides read TGTGCCAGCAGGGCTGGAGAGTTTAACACTGAAGCTTTCTTT. Translation gives CASRAGEFNTEAFF.

This rearrangement joins TRBV3-1 to TRBJ2-7, with D perhaps being TRBD1 or TRBD2 (5 bases each). Between the trimmed V and J ends, which lost 4 bases and 4 bases, there was a span of 11 bases. From germline, CDR1 is LGHDT and CDR2 YNNKEL (reference sequence). This CDR3 has 13 amino acids. The CDR3 region has the DNA TGTGCCAGCAGCCGGGGACCAGAGTACGAGCAGTACTTC. It yields the protein CASSRGPEYEQYF.

The rearrangement uses TRBV7-6 and TRBJ2-1, with TRBD2 matching 10 bases. Germline values: CDR1 SGHVS, CDR2 FNYEAQ. J gave up 6 bases and V 4 bases, and 6 bases lay outside the gene matches. This CDR3 region has 15 residues. For the CDR3, the DNA is TGTGCCAGCAGCTCGGGACTAGCGATCATCAATGAGCAGTTCTTC. This gives the protein CASSSGLAIINEQFF. Drawing the rest from reference TRBV7-6 and TRBJ2-1, the complete variable domain is GAGVSQSPRYKVTKRGQDVALRCDPISGHVSLYWYRQALGQGPEFLTYFNYEAQQDKSGLPNDRFSAERPEGSISTLTIQRTEQRDSAMYRCASSSGLAIINEQFFGPGTRLTVL.

This clonotype was counted a few times. V gene TRBV5-5 combines with J gene TRBJ1-4; D unresolved. The germline V gene has CDR1 SGHKS and CDR2 YYEKEE (reference sequence). V shed 4 bases and J shed 7 bases, with 14 bases lying between them. The CDR3 is made up of 14 amino acids. The CDR3 reads CASSPGVWGEKLFF. As DNA, the CDR3 is TGTGCCAGCAGCCCCGGGGTGTGGGGTGAAAAACTGTTTTTT.

This clonotype was counted at least ten times. The CDR3 coding sequence is TGTGCCAGCAGTGAAACCCAGGGGACGGTCCCGTTCTTC. This sequence encodes CASSETQGTVPFF. V and J are TRBV6-1 and TRBJ2-1, with D maybe TRBD1 (6 bases). Germline V CDR1 and CDR2: MNHNS, SASEGT. The V end was cut by 2 bases, the J end by 15 bases, with 17 bases between. The CDR3 covers 13 residues.

In its sample, this clonotype was seen many times. This chain uses TRBV27 with TRBJ2-1, with D hard to call. V was clipped by 7 bases and J by 6 bases, with 16 bases between them. Germline loops: CDR1 MNHEY, CDR2 SMNVEV (reference sequence). The CDR3 has 14 residues. CDR3: CASNPTQTGNEQFF. CDR3 nucleotide sequence: TGTGCCAGCAATCCCACGCAGACGGGCAATGAGCAGTTCTTC.

V and J are TRBV10-3 and TRBJ2-7, with TRBD1 identical over 7 bases. The CDR3 consists of 16 residues. The germline CDR1 and CDR2 sequences are ENHRY and SYGVKD. J lost 0 bases, V lost 4 bases, and 9 bases had no gene match. The CDR3 nucleotides are TGTGCCATCAGTGCGGCCGGGACAGCGAGCTCCTACGAGCAGTACTTC. Translating it yields CAISAAGTASSYEQYF.

Ten or more counts support this clonotype. The chain is built from TRBV5-6 and TRBJ2-7; D not certain. Looked up from germline, CDR1 is SGHDT and CDR2 is YYEEEE. The CDR3 has 14 residues. The V and J ends lost 4 bases and 0 bases respectively, with 11 bases between them. In DNA, the CDR3 is TGTGCCAGCAGCCTCACGGCGAGCTCCTACGAGCAGTACGTC. It yields the protein CASSLTASSYEQYV.

The chain has TRBV11-2 and TRBJ2-2; no definite D call. Per germline, CDR1 SGHAT and CDR2 FQNNGV. This CDR3 has 14 amino acids. V was trimmed by 4 bases and J by 4 bases, leaving 10 bases between them. The CDR3 bases are TGTGCCAGCAGCTCCAGATTGGGCACCGGGGAGCTGTTTTTT. It codes for CASSSRLGTGELFF.

This clonotype was found many times. This chain joins TRBV11-2 and TRBJ1-2; D unclear. The CDR3 length is 13 residues. V lost 2 bases and J 5 bases, leaving 9 bases between the germline ends. Per the germline V gene, CDR1 is SGHAT and CDR2 is FQNNGV. The CDR3 DNA follows: TGTGCCAGCAGCTTAAAACGGACTTATGGCTACACCTTC. Amino acids: CASSLKRTYGYTF.

V usage is TRBV6-5 and J usage is TRBJ2-2, with 9 positions matching TRBD2. The CDR3 has 17 amino acids. Trimming took 0 bases from V and 6 from J; bases not matched to a gene: 8. Germline lookup yields CDR1 MNHEY and CDR2 SVGAGI. The CDR3 protein is CASSYSSPSGDAGELFF. The CDR3 DNA reads TGTGCCAGCAGTTACTCGTCGCCTAGCGGGGACGCCGGGGAGCTGTTTTTT.

This chain connects TRBV19 to TRBJ2-1; D is unclear. The V end was cut by 6 bases, the J end by 0 bases, with 21 bases between. Germline loops: CDR1 LNHDA, CDR2 SQIVND (reference sequence). The CDR3 length is 18 residues. The CDR3 DNA is TGTGCCAGTAGCCTTTCTGGACGGTCTATTCTCTCCTACAATGAGCAGTTCTTC. Translating it yields CASSLSGRSILSYNEQFF.

J is TRBJ2-2 and V is TRBV6-1; 11 bases match TRBD2. The CDR3 extends over 17 amino acids. CDR1 and CDR2 from the germline V gene are MNHNS and SASEGT. V gave up 2 bases and J gave up 3 bases; unmatched junction bases: 5. CDR3 DNA sequence: TGTGCCAGCAGTGAACATAGCGGGGGGGCCGACACCGGGGAGCTGTTTTTT. Residues: CASSEHSGGADTGELFF.

This clonotype was detected ten times or more. The chain links TRBV7-9 to TRBJ1-6, with 8 positions matching TRBD1. After removal of 5 bases from V and 0 bases from J, the junction contained 6 bases not matched to a gene. Germline V gives CDR1 SEHNR, CDR2 FQNEAQ (reference sequence). The CDR3 spans 17 residues. Here the CDR3 DNA reads TGTGCCAGCAGCCATGACAGGGGCGGCTCCTATAATTCACCCCTCCACTTT. Residues: CASSHDRGGSYNSPLHF. Supplemented by reference TRBV7-9 and TRBJ1-6, the full variable domain reads DTGVSQNPRHKITKRGQNVTFRCDPISEHNRLYWYRQTLGQGPEFLTYFQNEAQLEKSRLLSDRFSAERPKGSFSTLEIQRTEQGDSAMYLCASSHDRGGSYNSPLHFGNGTRLTVT.

The V call is TRBV28, the J call TRBJ2-1; 10 bases are a match to TRBD1. Per the germline V gene, CDR1 is MDHEN and CDR2 is SYDVKM. The V gene end was trimmed by 2 bases and the J gene end by 7 bases; junction bases not matched to a gene: 5. The CDR3 is made up of 15 amino acids. The CDR3 protein is CASSLGTGAYNEQFF. CDR3 coding DNA: TGTGCCAGCAGTTTAGGGACAGGGGCTTATAATGAGCAGTTCTTC. The entire variable domain, with the rest obtained from reference TRBV28 and TRBJ2-1, is as follows: DVKVTQSSRYLVKRTGEKVFLECVQDMDHENMFWYRQDPGLGLRLIYFSYDVKMKEKGDIPEGYSVSREKKERFSLILESASTNQTSMYLCASSLGTGAYNEQFFGPGTRLTVL.

This clonotype was recorded many times. The chain combines TRBV30 with TRBJ1-1; a possible D gene is TRBD1 (5 bases). Trimming left V 0 bases short and J 1 base short, with 6 bases between. Germline lookup yields CDR1 GTSNPN and CDR2 SVGIG (reference sequence). The CDR3 has 13 amino acids. The CDR3 is CAWSVQENTEAFF. CDR3 bases: TGTGCCTGGAGTGTACAGGAGAACACTGAAGCTTTCTTT. The whole variable domain, remainder taken from reference TRBV30 and TRBJ1-1, is SQTIHQWPATLVQPVGSPLSLECTVEGTSNPNLYWYRQAAGRGLQLLFYSVGIGQISSEVPQNLSASRPQDRQFILSSKKLLLSDSGFYLCAWSVQENTEAFFGQGTRLTVV.

The gene calls are TRBV7-2 and TRBJ1-5, with D possibly TRBD1 on 5 matching bases. The CDR3 loop spans 15 amino acids. V was clipped by 2 bases and J by 0 bases, with 8 bases between them. Germline V gene sequence: CDR1 SGHTA, CDR2 FQGNSA. The CDR3 region is CASSLIGGSNQPQHF. Written as DNA, the CDR3 is TGTGCCAGCAGCTTAATCGGGGGTAGCAATCAGCCCCAGCATTTT.

The sample holds many counts of this clonotype. The chain carries TRBV7-9 and TRBJ1-1; TRBD1 might be the D (6 bases). V was pared by 5 bases and J by 4 bases, with 20 bases between. Germline CDR1 reads SEHNR; CDR2 reads FQNEAQ (reference sequence). CDR3 length equals 16 residues. CDR3 nucleotide sequence: TGTGCCAGCAGCCGGATCAGACAGGCATCGAGCACTGAAGCTTTCTTT. It translates to CASSRIRQASSTEAFF. Drawing the rest from reference TRBV7-9 and TRBJ1-1, the complete variable domain is DTGVSQNPRHKITKRGQNVTFRCDPISEHNRLYWYRQTLGQGPEFLTYFQNEAQLEKSRLLSDRFSAERPKGSFSTLEIQRTEQGDSAMYLCASSRIRQASSTEAFFGQGTRLTVV.

The rearrangement uses TRBV20-1 and TRBJ1-3, with D uncertain. V lost 1 base and J 4 bases, leaving 8 bases between the germline ends. CDR1 is DFQATT and CDR2 is SNEGSKA in the germline V gene (reference sequence). This CDR3 has 13 residues. The CDR3 nucleotides are TGCAGTGCTAGAGTTGCGACCGGAAACACCATATATTTT. Encoded protein: CSARVATGNTIYF.

This clonotype showed up many times. The gene calls are TRBV2 and TRBJ1-4; 9 bases agree with TRBD1. Germline trimming cut 6 bases from V and 8 bases from J; bases unmatched to any gene: 7. CDR1 SNHLY and CDR2 FYNNEI come from the germline V gene. This CDR3 spans 14 amino acids. CDR3 coding DNA: TGTGCCAGCAGACCGGGACAGGGAGGAGAAAAACTGTTTTTT. Its translation is CASRPGQGGEKLFF.

The chain uses TRBV3-1 and TRBJ2-6; D not resolved. V lost 0 bases to trimming and J lost 2 bases, with 8 bases between them. The germline V gene encodes CDR1 LGHDT and CDR2 YNNKEL (reference sequence). The CDR3 consists of 16 residues. In DNA, the CDR3 is TGTGCCAGCAGCCAAGACGCTTCAGCTGGGGCCAACGTCCTGACTTTC. It encodes CASSQDASAGANVLTF. The full variable domain, rest sourced from reference TRBV3-1 and TRBJ2-6, is DTAVSQTPKYLVTQMGNDKSIKCEQNLGHDTMYWYKQDSKKFLKIMFSYNNKELIINETVPNRFSPKSPDKAHLNLHINSLELGDSAVYFCASSQDASAGANVLTFGAGSRLTVL.

This clonotype was observed many times. V usage is TRBV5-6 and J usage is TRBJ2-3; D possibly corresponds to TRBD2 (6 bases). Germline-derived CDR1 and CDR2 are SGHDT and YYEEEE. V was trimmed by 4 bases and J by 4 bases, leaving 7 bases between them. The CDR3 length is 12 residues. CDR3: CASSGEADTQYF. In DNA, the CDR3 is TGTGCCAGCAGCGGGGAGGCAGATACGCAGTATTTT.

This clonotype has a handful of counts. The gene calls are TRBV13 and TRBJ1-1; TRBD1 is a possible D gene (6 bases). Germline CDR1 PRHDT, CDR2 FYEKMQ (reference sequence). The CDR3 runs 16 residues. Trimming took 5 bases from V and 6 from J, leaving 22 bases between them. The CDR3 DNA sequence: TGTGCCAGCAGCGACCATGGGGGGGGCGGGACGGCTGAAGCTTTCTTT. Its translation: CASSDHGGGGTAEAFF.

This clonotype was picked up a small number of times. This rearrangement joins TRBV2 to TRBJ2-1, with a possible D match to TRBD1 (6 bases). In germline, CDR1 is SNHLY, CDR2 FYNNEI. V was cut by 7 bases and J by 7 bases, with 17 bases left in between. The CDR3 totals 14 residues. This CDR3 reads CASTSRTGLNEQFF. The CDR3 coding sequence is TGTGCCAGCACAAGTCGTACAGGGTTAAATGAGCAGTTCTTC. The full variable domain, with the rest looked up from reference TRBV2 and TRBJ2-1, is EPEVTQTPSHQVTQMGQEVILRCVPISNHLYFYWYRQILGQKVEFLVSFYNNEISEKSEIFDDQFSVERPDGSNFTLKIRSTKLEDSAMYFCASTSRTGLNEQFFGPGTRLTVL.

This clonotype appeared a few times. The rearrangement links TRBV12-3 or TRBV12-4 to TRBJ1-3, with D unclear. Trimming took off 5 bases at V and 4 bases at J, with 3 bases between the two ends. There are 11 residues in the CDR3. CDR3 sequence: CASSQGNTIYF. The CDR3 coding sequence is TGTGCCAGCAGTCAAGGAAACACCATATATTTT.

This clonotype has a handful of counts. The genes are TRBV5-1 and TRBJ1-5, with TRBD1 identical over 10 bases. The CDR3 totals 13 residues. With 3 bases clipped from V and 7 bases from J, the junction kept 1 base outside the gene matches. CDR1 and CDR2 (germline): SGHRS, YFSETQ. CDR3 DNA sequence: TGCGCCAGCAGCTGGGACAGGGGACAGCCCCAGCATTTT. Protein product: CASSWDRGQPQHF.

At least ten counts were recorded for this clonotype. The rearrangement links TRBV7-9 to TRBJ2-3; 7 nucleotides match TRBD2. Trimming took 2 bases from V and 2 from J; bases not matched to a gene: 10. There are 17 residues in the CDR3. In germline, CDR1 is SEHNR, CDR2 FQNEAQ (reference sequence). CDR3 coding DNA: TGTGCCAGCAGCTTAAATAAGGCTAGCGGAATCACAGATACGCAGTATTTT. Translating it yields CASSLNKASGITDTQYF.

The gene calls are TRBV10-2 and TRBJ2-5; TRBD2 might be the D (5 bases). V lost 2 bases, J lost 5 bases, and 9 bases lay in between. Germline-derived CDR1 and CDR2 are WSHSY and SAAADI. This CDR3 contains 13 residues. The CDR3 coding sequence is TGCGCCAGCAGTGAGGGGAGTGGGGAGACCCAGTACTTC. The encoded protein is CASSEGSGETQYF.